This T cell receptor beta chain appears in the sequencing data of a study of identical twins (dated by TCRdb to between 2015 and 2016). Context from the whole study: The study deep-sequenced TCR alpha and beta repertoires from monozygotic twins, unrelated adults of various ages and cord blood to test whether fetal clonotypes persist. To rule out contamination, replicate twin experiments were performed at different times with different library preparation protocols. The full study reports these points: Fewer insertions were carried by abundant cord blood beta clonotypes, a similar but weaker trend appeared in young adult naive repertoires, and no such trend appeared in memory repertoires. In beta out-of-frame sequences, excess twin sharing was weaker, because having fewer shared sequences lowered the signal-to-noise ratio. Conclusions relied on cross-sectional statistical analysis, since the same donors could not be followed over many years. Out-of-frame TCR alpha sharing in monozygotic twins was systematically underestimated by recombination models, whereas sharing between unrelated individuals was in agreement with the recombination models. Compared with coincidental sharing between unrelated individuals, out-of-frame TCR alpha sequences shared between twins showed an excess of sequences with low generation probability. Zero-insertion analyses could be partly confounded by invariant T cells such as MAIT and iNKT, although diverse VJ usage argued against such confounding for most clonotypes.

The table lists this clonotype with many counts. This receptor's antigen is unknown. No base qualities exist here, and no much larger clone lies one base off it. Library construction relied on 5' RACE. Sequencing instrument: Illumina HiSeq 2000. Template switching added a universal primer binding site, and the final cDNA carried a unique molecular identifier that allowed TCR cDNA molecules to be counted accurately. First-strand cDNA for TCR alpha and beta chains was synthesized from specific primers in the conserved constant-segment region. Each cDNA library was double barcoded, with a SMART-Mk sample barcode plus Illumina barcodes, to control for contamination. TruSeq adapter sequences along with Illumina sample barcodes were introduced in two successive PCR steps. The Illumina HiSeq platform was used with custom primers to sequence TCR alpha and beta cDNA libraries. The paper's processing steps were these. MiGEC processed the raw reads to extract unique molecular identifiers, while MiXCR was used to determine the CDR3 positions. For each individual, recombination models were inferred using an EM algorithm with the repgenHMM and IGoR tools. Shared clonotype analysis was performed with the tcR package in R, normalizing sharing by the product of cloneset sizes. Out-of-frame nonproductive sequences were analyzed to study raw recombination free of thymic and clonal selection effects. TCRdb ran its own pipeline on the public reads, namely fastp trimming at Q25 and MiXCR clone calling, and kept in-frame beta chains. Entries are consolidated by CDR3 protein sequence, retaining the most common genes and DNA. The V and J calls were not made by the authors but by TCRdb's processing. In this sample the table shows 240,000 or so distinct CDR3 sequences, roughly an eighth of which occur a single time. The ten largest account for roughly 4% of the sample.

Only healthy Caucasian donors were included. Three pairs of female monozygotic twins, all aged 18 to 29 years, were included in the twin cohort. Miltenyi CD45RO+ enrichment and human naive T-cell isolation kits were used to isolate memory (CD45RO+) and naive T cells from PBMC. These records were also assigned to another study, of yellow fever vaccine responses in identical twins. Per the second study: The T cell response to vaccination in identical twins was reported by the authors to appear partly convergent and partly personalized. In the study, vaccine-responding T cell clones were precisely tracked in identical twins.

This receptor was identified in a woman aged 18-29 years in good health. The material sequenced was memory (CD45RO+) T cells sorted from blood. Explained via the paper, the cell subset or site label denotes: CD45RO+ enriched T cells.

The bases are TGTGCCAGCAGCCAAGATGGTCAGGGGCGCGTGACCCAGTACTTC. Translation gives CASSQDGQGRVTQYF. This chain is built from TRBV4-2 and TRBJ2-5, and perhaps TRBD1 as D gene, on 6 matching bases. The CDR3 runs 15 amino acids, cysteine and phenylalanine included. Solely the CDR3 DNA is kept, with 45 bases framed from the first base. Trimming at the junction amounts to 0 bases on V and 7 bases on J, and the germline ends lie 15 bases apart. In the germline V gene, CDR1 corresponds to LGHNA and CDR2 to YNFKEQ.